This T cell receptor (beta chain) was obtained from a study of OX40 agonist ivuxolimab in advanced cancers. Study-wide results and limits: It was also the case that some nonresponders had low normalized T-cell clonal expansion. Averaging showed that CD8+ T cells had more expanded clones than CD4+ did.

About this clone itself: The target antigen is unknown.

The J segment lost 6 bases and the V segment lost 2 bases, leaving 3 bases of the junction unmatched. Germline V gives CDR1 MNHEY, CDR2 SVGAGI. CDR3 size: 13 residues. Sequenced by immunoSEQ multiplex PCR; TCRdb stores in-frame clones only, minus some. The sample consists of around 60,000 clones, around 90% of them appearing once. The source material was CD4+ or CD8+ T cells sorted from blood, sampled in a trial of the OX40 agonist ivuxolimab. J is TRBJ2-5 and V is TRBV6-5; 7 nucleotides match TRBD1. The receptor was isolated from an adult with an advanced solid tumor such as melanoma, head and neck, liver or kidney cancer. The CDR3 DNA is TGTGCCAGCAGTTACGACAGGGTAAAGACCCAGTACTTC. It translates to CASSYDRVKTQYF.